This is a list of T cell receptor beta chains from one sample in a study of blood T cell repertoires in COVID-19. Assay used: immunoSEQ multiplex PCR; TCRdb lists only in-frame clones, some missing. The table lists 120,000 to 150,000 clones, 80% to 90% of them singletons. Sequencing was carried out using peripheral blood. The source is a woman aged 60-70 years with COVID-19, enrolled during active disease. The CDR3 runs from the conserved cysteine through the conserved F or W. D genes are given only for firm matches. Only some rows state a clone size, as once, few, many or a class for expanded clones.

cdr3_nt	cdr3_aa	v_call	j_call	d_call	clone_size
TGTGCCATCAGACAGGGGGCAAGTCAGCCCCAGCATTTT	CAIRQGASQPQHF	TRBV10-3	TRBJ1-5	TRBD1	.
TGTGCCACCAGTGATGAGACAGGGCGCGCCGGGGAGCTGTTTTTT	CATSDETGRAGELFF	TRBV24-1	TRBJ2-2	TRBD1	once
TGTGCCAGCAGCGGAGTAGGCGTCACTGAAGCTTTCTTT	CASSGVGVTEAFF	TRBV5-4	TRBJ1-1	.	.
TGCGCCAGCAGCCAAGGGGTGGACAGGGGTTATCCTGGGGCCAACGTCCTGACTTTC	CASSQGVDRGYPGANVLTF	TRBV4-1	TRBJ2-6	TRBD1	.
TGTGCCAGCAGTTTCCTCGACGAGCAGTACTTC	CASSFLDEQYF	TRBV12-3/TRBV12-4	TRBJ2-7	.	once
TGTGCCAGCAGCCAAACAGCCAACTATGGCTACACCTTC	CASSQTANYGYTF	TRBV14	TRBJ1-2	.	.
TGTGCCAGCTATTTCGGGGAAGGTCAGCCCCAGCATTTT	CASYFGEGQPQHF	TRBV2	TRBJ1-5	.	.
TGTGCCAGCAGCCCGGGTCTGGGGCAAGATTACAATGAGCAGTTCTTC	CASSPGLGQDYNEQFF	TRBV11-3	TRBJ2-1	.	.
TGTGCCAGTAGTATCGGTCAGCCCCAGCATTTT	CASSIGQPQHF	TRBV19	TRBJ1-5	.	.
TGTGCCAGCAGCTTATCGGTTGATTTTTACACCTTC	CASSLSVDFYTF	TRBV11-2	TRBJ1-2	.	.
TGTGCCAGTTCAGGGGAGACAGCCTATAATTCACCCCTCCACTTT	CASSGETAYNSPLHF	TRBV27	TRBJ1-6	.	.
TGTGCCAGCAGTGACAACAGGGACTATGGCTACACCTTC	CASSDNRDYGYTF	TRBV2	TRBJ1-2	.	.
TGTGCCAGCAGCCAAGGGACAGGGGCAGTAACCGGGGAGCTGTTTTTT	CASSQGTGAVTGELFF	TRBV4-2	TRBJ2-2	TRBD1	.
TGTGCCAGCTTTCCCCTCAGGGACACTGAAGCTTTCTTT	CASFPLRDTEAFF	TRBV12-3/TRBV12-4	TRBJ1-1	.	.